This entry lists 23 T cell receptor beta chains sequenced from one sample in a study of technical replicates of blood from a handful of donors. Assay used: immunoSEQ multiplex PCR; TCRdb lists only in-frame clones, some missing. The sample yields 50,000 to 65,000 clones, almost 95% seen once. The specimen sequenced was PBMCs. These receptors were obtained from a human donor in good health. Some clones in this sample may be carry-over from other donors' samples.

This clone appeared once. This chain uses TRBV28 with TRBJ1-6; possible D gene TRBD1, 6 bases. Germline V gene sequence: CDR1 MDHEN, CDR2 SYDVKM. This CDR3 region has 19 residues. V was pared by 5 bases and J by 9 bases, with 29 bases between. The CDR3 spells CASSPSQGISLVSRSPLHF. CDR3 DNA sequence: TGTGCCAGCAGTCCCTCACAGGGTATCTCTTTGGTGTCCCGTTCACCCCTCCACTTT.

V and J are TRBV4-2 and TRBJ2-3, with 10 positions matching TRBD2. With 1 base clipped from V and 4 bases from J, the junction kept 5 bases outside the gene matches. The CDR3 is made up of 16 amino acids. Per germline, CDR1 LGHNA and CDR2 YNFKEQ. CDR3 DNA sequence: TGTGCCAGCAGCCAAGTTGGACTAGCGGCGGCAGATACGCAGTATTTT. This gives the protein CASSQVGLAAADTQYF.

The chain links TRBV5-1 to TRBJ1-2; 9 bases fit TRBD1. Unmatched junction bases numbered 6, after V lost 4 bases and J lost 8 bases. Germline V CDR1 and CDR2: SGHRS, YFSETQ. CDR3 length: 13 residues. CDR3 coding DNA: TGCGCCAGCAGCGGGGGACAGGGTAACGGCTACACCTTC. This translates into CASSGGQGNGYTF.

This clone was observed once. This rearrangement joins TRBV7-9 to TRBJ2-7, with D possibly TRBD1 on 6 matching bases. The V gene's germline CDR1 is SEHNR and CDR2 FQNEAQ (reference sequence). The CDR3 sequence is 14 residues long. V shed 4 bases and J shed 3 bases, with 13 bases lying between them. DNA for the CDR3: TGTGCCAGCAGCTCCTCGGGACACAGCTACGAGCAGTACTTC. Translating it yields CASSSSGHSYEQYF.

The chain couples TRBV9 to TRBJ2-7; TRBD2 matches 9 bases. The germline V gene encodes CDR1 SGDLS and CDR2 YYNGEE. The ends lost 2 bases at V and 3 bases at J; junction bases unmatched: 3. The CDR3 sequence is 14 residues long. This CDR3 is CASSVTSGFYEQYF. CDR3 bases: TGTGCCAGCAGCGTGACTAGCGGATTCTACGAGCAGTACTTC.

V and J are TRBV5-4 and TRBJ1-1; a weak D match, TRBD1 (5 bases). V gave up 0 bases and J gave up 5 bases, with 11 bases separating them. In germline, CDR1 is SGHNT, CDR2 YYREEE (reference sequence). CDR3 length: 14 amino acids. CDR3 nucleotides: TGTGCCAGCAGCTTGGACGCACAGGATACTGAAGCTTTCTTT. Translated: CASSLDAQDTEAFF.

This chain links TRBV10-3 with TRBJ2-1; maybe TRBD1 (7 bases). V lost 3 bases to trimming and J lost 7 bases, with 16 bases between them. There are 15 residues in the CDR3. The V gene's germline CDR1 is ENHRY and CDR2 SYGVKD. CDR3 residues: CAISELGSGGNEQFF. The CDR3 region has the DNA TGTGCCATCAGTGAACTTGGGTCAGGGGGGAATGAGCAGTTCTTC.

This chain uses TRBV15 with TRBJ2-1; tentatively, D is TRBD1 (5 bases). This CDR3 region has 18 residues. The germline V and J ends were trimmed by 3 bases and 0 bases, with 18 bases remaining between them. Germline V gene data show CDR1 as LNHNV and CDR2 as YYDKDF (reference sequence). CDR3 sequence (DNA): TGTGCCACCAGCAGGGACCGGGCCCGACAGAGCTCCTACAATGAGCAGTTCTTC. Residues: CATSRDRARQSSYNEQFF.

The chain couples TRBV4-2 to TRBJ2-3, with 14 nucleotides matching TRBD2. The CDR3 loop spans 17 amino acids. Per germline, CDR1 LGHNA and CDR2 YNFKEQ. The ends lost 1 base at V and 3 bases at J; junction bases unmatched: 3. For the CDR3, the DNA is TGTGCCAGCAGCCAAGTGGGACTAGCGGGAGCTACAGATACGCAGTATTTT. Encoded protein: CASSQVGLAGATDTQYF.

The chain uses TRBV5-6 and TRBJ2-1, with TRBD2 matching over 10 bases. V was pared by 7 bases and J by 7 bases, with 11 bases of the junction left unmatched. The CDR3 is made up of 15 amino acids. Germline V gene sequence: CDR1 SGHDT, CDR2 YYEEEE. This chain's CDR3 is CASVQRGGLVNEQFF. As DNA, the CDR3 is TGTGCCAGCGTCCAGCGGGGGGGCCTTGTTAATGAGCAGTTCTTC.

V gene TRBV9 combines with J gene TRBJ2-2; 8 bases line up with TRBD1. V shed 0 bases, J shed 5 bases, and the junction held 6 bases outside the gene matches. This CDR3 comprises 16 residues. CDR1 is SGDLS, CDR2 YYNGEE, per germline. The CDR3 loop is CASSVEGQGRTGELFF. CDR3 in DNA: TGTGCCAGCAGCGTAGAAGGACAGGGTAGAACCGGGGAGCTGTTTTTT.

The CDR3 sequence is CASSYIAGVYEQYF. In DNA form, the CDR3 reads TGTGCCAGCAGCTATATAGCGGGAGTTTACGAGCAGTACTTC. V is TRBV6-1 and J is TRBJ2-7; 9 nucleotides agree with TRBD2. Germline CDR1 and CDR2: MNHNS and SASEGT. The CDR3 loop spans 14 amino acids. The V and J ends lost 6 bases and 4 bases, in that order; junction bases with no gene match: 7.

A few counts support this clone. The CDR3 coding sequence is TGTGCCTTAAACACCGGGACAGTCTCTGGGGCCAACGTCCTGACTTTC. As protein: CALNTGTVSGANVLTF. The chain carries TRBV30 and TRBJ2-6, with 7 bases that match TRBD1. Germline values: CDR1 GTSNPN, CDR2 SVGIG (reference sequence). CDR3 size: 16 residues. V lost 7 bases to trimming and J lost 0 bases; unmatched junction nucleotides: 9. The whole variable domain, filled in from reference TRBV30 and TRBJ2-6, reads SQTIHQWPATLVQPVGSPLSLECTVEGTSNPNLYWYRQAAGRGLQLLFYSVGIGQISSEVPQNLSASRPQDRQFILSSKKLLLSDSGFYLCALNTGTVSGANVLTFGAGSRLTVL.

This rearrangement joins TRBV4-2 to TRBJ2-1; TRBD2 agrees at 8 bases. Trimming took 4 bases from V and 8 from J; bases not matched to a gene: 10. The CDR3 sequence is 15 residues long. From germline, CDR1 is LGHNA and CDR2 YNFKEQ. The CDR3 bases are TGTGCCAGCAGCCTAAAGGGTGTCGGGGGGGATGAGCAGTTCTTC. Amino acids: CASSLKGVGGDEQFF.

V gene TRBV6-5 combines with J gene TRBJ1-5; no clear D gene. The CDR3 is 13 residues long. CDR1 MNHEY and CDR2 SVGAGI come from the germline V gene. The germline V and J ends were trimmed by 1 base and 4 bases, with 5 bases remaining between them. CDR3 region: CASSYWQNQPQHF. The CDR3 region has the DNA TGTGCCAGCAGTTACTGGCAGAATCAGCCCCAGCATTTT.

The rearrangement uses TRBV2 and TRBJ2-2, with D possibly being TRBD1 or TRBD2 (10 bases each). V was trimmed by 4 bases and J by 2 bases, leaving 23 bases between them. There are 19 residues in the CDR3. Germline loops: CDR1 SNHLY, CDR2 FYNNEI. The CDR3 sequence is CASSGGQGRLAGNTGELFF. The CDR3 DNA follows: TGTGCCAGCAGTGGGGGACAGGGGAGACTAGCGGGCAACACCGGGGAGCTGTTTTTT.

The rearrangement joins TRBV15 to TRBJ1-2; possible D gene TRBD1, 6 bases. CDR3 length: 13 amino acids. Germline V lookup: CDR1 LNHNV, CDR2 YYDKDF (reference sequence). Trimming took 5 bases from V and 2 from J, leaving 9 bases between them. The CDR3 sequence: CATSQDRNYGYTF. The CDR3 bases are TGTGCCACCAGCCAGGACAGAAACTATGGCTACACCTTC.

The CDR3 sequence is CASSSTGGEETQYF. CDR3 sequence (DNA): TGTGCCAGCAGCAGCACAGGGGGCGAGGAGACCCAGTACTTC. The rearrangement joins TRBV5-4 to TRBJ2-5; 9 bases are shared with TRBD1. This CDR3 has 14 amino acids. After removal of 4 bases from V and 5 bases from J, the junction contained 6 bases not matched to a gene. Germline CDR1 reads SGHNT; CDR2 reads YYREEE (reference sequence).

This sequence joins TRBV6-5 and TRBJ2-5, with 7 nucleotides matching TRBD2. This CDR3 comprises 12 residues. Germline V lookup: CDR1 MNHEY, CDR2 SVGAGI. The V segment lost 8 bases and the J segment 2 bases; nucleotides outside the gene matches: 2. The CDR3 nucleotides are TGTGCCAGCGGGGGGGGTCAAGAGACCCAGTACTTC. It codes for CASGGGQETQYF.

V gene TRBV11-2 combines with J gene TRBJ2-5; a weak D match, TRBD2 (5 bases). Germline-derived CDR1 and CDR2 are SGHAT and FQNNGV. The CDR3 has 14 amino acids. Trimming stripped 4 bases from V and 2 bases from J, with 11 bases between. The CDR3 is CASSSGSWQETQYF. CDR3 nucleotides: TGTGCCAGCAGCTCGGGGTCGTGGCAAGAGACCCAGTACTTC.

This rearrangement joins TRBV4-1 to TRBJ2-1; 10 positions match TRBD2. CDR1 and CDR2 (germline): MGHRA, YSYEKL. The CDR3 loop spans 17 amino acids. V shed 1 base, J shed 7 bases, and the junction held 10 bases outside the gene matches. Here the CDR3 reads CASSQVASGGPWNEQFF. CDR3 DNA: TGCGCCAGCAGCCAAGTGGCTAGCGGGGGCCCATGGAATGAGCAGTTCTTC.

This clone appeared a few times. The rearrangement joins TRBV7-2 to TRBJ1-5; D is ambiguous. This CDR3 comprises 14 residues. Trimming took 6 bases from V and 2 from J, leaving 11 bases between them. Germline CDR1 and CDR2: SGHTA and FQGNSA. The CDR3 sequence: CASREGGGNQPQHF. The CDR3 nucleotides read TGTGCCAGCAGAGAGGGCGGGGGCAATCAGCCCCAGCATTTT.

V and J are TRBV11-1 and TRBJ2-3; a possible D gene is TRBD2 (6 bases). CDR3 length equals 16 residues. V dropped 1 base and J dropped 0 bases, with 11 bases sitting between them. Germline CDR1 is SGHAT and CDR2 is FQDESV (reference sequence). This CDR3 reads CASSLVNSGSTDTQYF. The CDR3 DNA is TGTGCCAGCAGCTTAGTTAATAGCGGCAGCACAGATACGCAGTATTTT.